This entry features one T cell receptor (beta chain) sequence. This sample is drawn from a study of blood T cell repertoires in COVID-19. Background on the study: Material from acute and convalescent COVID-19 was sourced from the United States, Italy and Spain. Sources were T cells, B-cell-depleted T cells, or PBMCs; the material itself was cDNA or gDNA.

CDR1 and CDR2 from the germline V gene are SNHLY and FYNNEI. This CDR3 region has 14 residues. J was trimmed by 5 bases and V by 8 bases; bases with no gene match: 7. In the authors' workflow: Reference gene primer amplification in the assay estimated nucleated cell counts. TCRdb's copy holds only in-frame clones and misses some; the assay was immunoSEQ multiplex PCR. The DNA gave D and trimming, while V, J and clone size come from that table. The sample contains fewer than 150,000 clones, approximately 83% of which appear only once. The rearrangement uses TRBV2 and TRBJ2-1, with TRBD2 identical over 9 bases. The sequencing input was peripheral blood. This receptor was obtained from a woman between 50 and 59 years old who had recovered from COVID-19. The CDR3 coding sequence is TGTGCCAGCCTTCGACTAGCGGTAAACAATGAGCAGTTCTTC. It specifies CASLRLAVNNEQFF.